This is a list of T cell receptor beta chains from one sample in a study of CD4+ T cells in melanoma. TCRdb's copy holds only in-frame clones and misses some; the assay was immunoSEQ multiplex PCR. The repertoire consists of about 4,500 clones, with about 70% occurring once and the leading ten covering approximately 28%. The material sequenced was cells from a culture (not recorded whether cultured in vitro). Every receptor here comes from a human donor with melanoma. The CDR3 runs from the conserved cysteine through the conserved F or W. A D gene is named only where the DNA matches it firmly. Expanded clones get a size class; other rows say once, few or many, or leave the size out.

>TRBV5-5|-|medium-sized|TRBJ2-1
TGTGCCAGCACCGAGGATGGTGAGCAGTTCTTC
CASTEDGEQFF
>TRBV29-1|-|few|TRBJ1-1
TGCAGCGTTGACAAGGGGGGATATGAAGCTTTCTTT
CSVDKGGYEAFF
>TRBV9|-|few|TRBJ2-3
TGTGCCAGCAGCGTTGGCACAGATACGCAGTATTTT
CASSVGTDTQYF
>TRBV6-6|-|-|TRBJ2-7
TGTGCCAGCAGTTACGGGGTTTTCTACGAGCAGTACTTC
CASSYGVFYEQYF
>TRBV30|TRBD1|medium-sized|TRBJ2-7
TGTGCCTGGACGGGACAGCGAGTTTACGAGCAGTACTTC
CAWTGQRVYEQYF
>TRBV5-4|-|-|TRBJ2-5
TGTGCCAGCAGCTTGGCCGGCAGGGGCCAAGAGACCCAGTACTTC
CASSLAGRGQETQYF
>TRBV19|-|-|TRBJ1-1
TGTGCCAGTAGTCGTGGGACGAACACTGAAGCTTTCTTT
CASSRGTNTEAFF
>TRBV9|-|-|TRBJ2-3
TGTGCCAGCAGCGTAGGTCTTACCGGTACGCAGTATTTT
CASSVGLTGTQYF
>TRBV7-7|-|-|TRBJ2-1
TGTGCTAGCAGCTTAGGCGGTACCTACAATGAGCAGTTCTTC
CASSLGGTYNEQFF
>TRBV9|TRBD1|-|TRBJ1-2
TGTGCCAGCAGCGGTTACAGGGGAAATAACTATGGCTACACCTTC
CASSGYRGNNYGYTF
>TRBV4-1|-|-|TRBJ2-7
TGCGCCAGCAGCCAAGATCCCCACTCCGGAGCCTACGAGCAGTACTTC
CASSQDPHSGAYEQYF
>TRBV5-5|-|-|TRBJ2-7
TGTGCCAGCAGCTTGGCGGTTAACGAGCAGTACTTC
CASSLAVNEQYF
>TRBV28|-|-|TRBJ2-7
TGTGCCAGCAGTTCACAGACCTACGAGCAGTACTTC
CASSSQTYEQYF
>TRBV9|-|-|TRBJ2-1
TGTGCCAGCAGCGTAGAGCCAGGGGTGCCGAGAAAGTTCTTC
CASSVEPGVPRKFF
>TRBV7-3|-|-|TRBJ1-1
TGTGCCAGCAGCTTAAACCCGGAAGCTTTCTTT
CASSLNPEAFF
>TRBV7-2|-|-|TRBJ2-3
TGTGCCAGCAGCTCCGGGATGAAGGATACGCAGTATTTT
CASSSGMKDTQYF
>TRBV7-9|TRBD2|-|TRBJ2-1
TGTGCCAGCAACGAACTAGCGGGGGGACCATACTCCTACAATGAGCAGTTCTTC
CASNELAGGPYSYNEQFF
>TRBV18|TRBD1|medium-sized|TRBJ2-7
TGTGCCAGCTCAGCCGACAGGGGGCTCTACGAGCAGTACTTC
CASSADRGLYEQYF
>TRBV27|-|-|TRBJ2-1
TGTGCCAGCGGCGCTGGGAATGAGCAGTTCTTC
CASGAGNEQFF
>TRBV4-2|-|-|TRBJ1-4
TGTGCCAGCAGCCCCAAGGAAACGGATAATGAAAAACTGTTTTTT
CASSPKETDNEKLFF
>TRBV14|TRBD2|-|TRBJ2-7
TGTGCCAGCAGCGGGACTAGGAGTCGCGAGCAGTACTTC
CASSGTRSREQYF
>TRBV7-9|-|-|TRBJ2-7
TGTGCCAGCAGCTCTGGCTTGGGCAGGGGCTACGAGCAGTACTTC
CASSSGLGRGYEQYF
>TRBV28|-|-|TRBJ2-7
TGTGCCAGCAGGAGAGGACGGCTAACCTACGAGCAGTACTTC
CASRRGRLTYEQYF
>TRBV10-2|-|medium-sized|TRBJ2-7
TGCGCCAGCAAGGTCGGGGGATTGGACGAGCAGTACTTC
CASKVGGLDEQYF
>TRBV2|TRBD2|-|TRBJ2-1
TGTGCCAGCAGCTATAGCGGGGGGGATTGGAATGAGCAGTTCTTC
CASSYSGGDWNEQFF
>TRBV4-1|-|-|TRBJ2-7
TGCGCCAGCAGCCTGACAGGGAGGTCCTACGAGCAGTACTTC
CASSLTGRSYEQYF
>TRBV5-4|TRBD2|-|TRBJ2-5
TGTGCCAGCAGCTCAAGCGGGGGGGCCGAGACCCAGTACTTC
CASSSSGGAETQYF
>TRBV11-2|TRBD1|-|TRBJ2-7
TGTGCCAGCACCTTACAGGGGGCTTACGAGCAGTACTTC
CASTLQGAYEQYF
>TRBV5-5|-|-|TRBJ1-1
TGTGCCAGCAGCTTGACGTTATTTAGGGAAAACACTGAAGCTTTCTTT
CASSLTLFRENTEAFF
>TRBV5-5|-|-|TRBJ2-7
TGTGCCAGCAGCTTAAGACAGGAACACCCTAGGGAGCAGTACTTC
CASSLRQEHPREQYF
>TRBV7-8|-|-|TRBJ2-3
TGTGCCAGCAGCTTAGGGGACGGGGGCCGCCGGGCAGATACGCAGTATTTT
CASSLGDGGRRADTQYF
>TRBV3-1/TRBV3-2|-|-|TRBJ2-7
TGTGCCAGCAGCCAAGGAATGGACGACGGGCAGTACTTC
CASSQGMDDGQYF
>TRBV6-5|-|-|TRBJ2-1
TGTGCCAGCAGTTACGGGGAAGGCAATGAGCAGTTCTTC
CASSYGEGNEQFF
>TRBV2|-|-|TRBJ1-6
TGTGCCGCCTCGACATCGTATAATTCACCCCTCCACTTT
CAASTSYNSPLHF
>TRBV28|-|-|TRBJ1-5
TGTGCCAGCAGCCCCCTGGCAGTTTTTCGCAATCAGCCCCAGCATTTT
CASSPLAVFRNQPQHF
>TRBV11-1|-|medium-sized|TRBJ1-1
TGTGCCAGCAGCTTATCGGGGGCGTACACTGAAGCTTTCTTT
CASSLSGAYTEAFF
>TRBV7-9|-|few|TRBJ2-2
TGTGCCAGCAGCCAGCCCCTTTTTGTGACGGGTGGCGGGGAGCTGTTTTTT
CASSQPLFVTGGGELFF
>TRBV5-1|-|-|TRBJ1-6
TGCGCCAGCAGCTTCAACGAAGCCTATAATTCACCCCTCCACTTT
CASSFNEAYNSPLHF
>TRBV11-2|-|few|TRBJ2-5
TGTGCCAGCAGTGGGGACGGGTACCAAGAGACCCAGTACTTC
CASSGDGYQETQYF
>TRBV20-1|TRBD1|-|TRBJ2-5
TGCAGTGCTAGTAACCCGGGACAGGGGTTGGAGACCCAGTACTTC
CSASNPGQGLETQYF
>TRBV9|-|few|TRBJ1-3
TGTGCCAGCAGCGTCGACGGGAGCTCTGGAAACACCATATATTTT
CASSVDGSSGNTIYF
>TRBV9|-|few|TRBJ2-7
TGTGCCAGCAGCGTAGCGGACATAATCGGGCCTCCCCCAAATTACGAGCAGTACTTC
CASSVADIIGPPPNYEQYF
>TRBV7-7|-|-|TRBJ2-1
TGTGCTAGCAGCTTAGGTGGTGGTGTCAATGAGCAGTTCTTC
CASSLGGGVNEQFF
>TRBV5-4|-|-|TRBJ2-7
TGTGCCAGCAGCTTGAAACAGTACGAGCAGTACTTC
CASSLKQYEQYF
>TRBV6-2/TRBV6-3|TRBD1|-|TRBJ1-1
TGTGCCAGCAGCGAACAGGGGGCCGCTGAAGCTTTCTTT
CASSEQGAAEAFF